This TCR beta chain was documented in a study of blood T cell repertoires in COVID-19. Trimming removed 2 bases at V and 2 bases at J, with 12 bases between. CDR3 size: 16 residues. Germline lookup yields CDR1 MGHRA and CDR2 YSYEKL. Assay used: immunoSEQ multiplex PCR; TCRdb lists only in-frame clones, some missing. The sample lists some 220,000 clones, about 86% occurring once. This sequence was found in a woman in her fifties or sixties with acute or convalescent COVID-19. The chain joins TRBV4-1 to TRBJ2-2; TRBD1 is a possible D gene (5 bases). The sequenced material came from peripheral blood. CDR3 nucleotide sequence: TGCGCCAGCAGCCAACAAGAGACAGACAACACCGGGGAGCTGTTTTTT. Protein: CASSQQETDNTGELFF.